The rows below give T cell receptor beta chains drawn from one sample of a study of identical twins. TCRdb called the 5' RACE reads again in MiXCR, with one record for every CDR3 protein. The table has 1,800,000 or so distinct CDR3 sequences, less than 35% seen once. Sequences were obtained from cord blood. The receptors stem from a newborn girl in good health. The CDR3 runs from the conserved cysteine through the conserved F or W. The D gene is left open where the match is weak. The size field is filled for only some rows; it gives once, few, many or a size class.

d_gene	v_gene	abundance	j_gene	CDR3nt	CDR3aa
.	TRBV4-2	.	TRBJ1-5	TGTGCCAGCAGCCAACGCGGGGGCGTCCCCGGGGGCAATCAGCCCCAGCATTTT	CASSQRGGVPGGNQPQHF
.	TRBV20-1	few	TRBJ1-6	TGCAGTGCTAGTTGGACGATAAATTCACCCCTCCACTTT	CSASWTINSPLHF
TRBD1	TRBV5-1	.	TRBJ2-7	TGCGCCAGCAGCAAAGGGGACAGCCACCCTCCTTCCTACGAGCAGTACTTC	CASSKGDSHPPSYEQYF
TRBD1	TRBV6-6	few	TRBJ2-1	TGTGCCAGCAGTTACCCGGGACAGGGGGGCCCCTACAATGAGCAGTTCTTC	CASSYPGQGGPYNEQFF
.	TRBV7-7	few	TRBJ2-1	TGTGCTAGCAGCTTAGGTGGACAGGAGGGCTACAATGAGCAGTTCTTC	CASSLGGQEGYNEQFF
TRBD1	TRBV29-1	.	TRBJ2-7	TGCAGCGTCGGGGGGACAGGGGACCCTCCCTACGAGCAGTACTTC	CSVGGTGDPPYEQYF
.	TRBV12-3/TRBV12-4	.	TRBJ2-1	TGTGCCAGCAGTTTTGGCGGAACCTACAATGAGCAGTTATTC	CASSFGGTYNEQLF
.	TRBV20-1	.	TRBJ2-3	TGCAGTGCTAGAGGTCGTCGGGGACCCACAGATACGCAGTATTTT	CSARGRRGPTDTQYF
.	TRBV6-5	.	TRBJ2-7	TGTGCCAGCAGCCCGACAGCTTCCTCCTACGAGCAGTACTTC	CASSPTASSYEQYF
.	TRBV20-1	.	TRBJ1-1	TGCAGTGCTAGTGGAGTGACGAACACTGAAGCTTCCTTT	CSASGVTNTEASF
TRBD2	TRBV5-1	.	TRBJ2-3	TGCGCCAGCAGCTCAGGACTAGCGGGAGTTCCAACCTGGGCAGATACGCAGTATTTT	CASSSGLAGVPTWADTQYF
TRBD2	TRBV7-7	few	TRBJ2-1	TGTGCCAGCAGCAAAAGAAGCGGGGGGGCGTACAATGAGCAGTTCTTC	CASSKRSGGAYNEQFF
TRBD1	TRBV5-6	.	TRBJ1-2	TGTGCCAGCGTTAGACAGGGTCTTAACTATGGCTGCACCTTC	CASVRQGLNYGCTF
.	TRBV25-1	few	TRBJ1-2	TGTGCCAGCAGTGAATATAGGGGACACAACTATGGCTACACCTTC	CASSEYRGHNYGYTF
.	TRBV3-1	.	TRBJ2-1	TGTGCCAGCAGCCAAGGTAGAAGATCCTACAATGAGCAGTTCTTC	CASSQGRRSYNEQFF
.	TRBV4-1	.	TRBJ1-5	TGCGCCAGCAGCCCCGTAGGCGGGGGCAATCAGCCCCAGCATTTT	CASSPVGGGNQPQHF
.	TRBV6-2/TRBV6-3	.	TRBJ1-5	TGTGCCAGCAGTTACTCGATATGGTCTTTCAATCAGCCCCAGCATTTT	CASSYSIWSFNQPQHF
.	TRBV6-6	many	TRBJ2-3	TGTGCCAGCGGAAGAGGGGGCACAGATACGCAGTATTTT	CASGRGGTDTQYF
.	TRBV4-2	few	TRBJ2-7	TGTGCCAGCAGCCAAGGACGCCGGACCGAGCAGTACTTC	CASSQGRRTEQYF
.	TRBV7-6	few	TRBJ2-5	TGTGCCAGCAGCGAGACCGTTCGCTCAGAGACCCAGTACTTC	CASSETVRSETQYF
TRBD2	TRBV7-2	.	TRBJ2-4	TGTGCCAGCAGCTTTTCGGGACTAGTAGAGAACATTCAGTACTTC	CASSFSGLVENIQYF
.	TRBV7-9	few	TRBJ1-2	TGTGCCAGCAGCTTAGGGACAAAAAACTATGGCTACACCTTC	CASSLGTKNYGYTF
TRBD1	TRBV7-2	many	TRBJ2-7	TGTGCCAGCAGCTTAGGTGGGACAGGAACCTACGAGCAGTACTTC	CASSLGGTGTYEQYF
.	TRBV29-1	.	TRBJ2-7	TGCAGCGCTTGGGGGTTGGAGGGAGTGGGCAATGAGCAGTACTTC	CSAWGLEGVGNEQYF
.	TRBV6-4	.	TRBJ2-1	TGTGCCAGCAGTGACCGGTGGCAATTCCCCCCCTTGGAGCAGTTCTTC	CASSDRWQFPPLEQFF
.	TRBV12-3/TRBV12-4	.	TRBJ2-1	TGTGCCAGCAGTTCCACTAGGAATGAGCAGTTCTTC	CASSSTRNEQFF
.	TRBV3-1	few	TRBJ2-3	TGTGCCAGCAGCCAGGGGCGCGCAGATACGCAGTATTTT	CASSQGRADTQYF
TRBD2	TRBV5-1	few	TRBJ2-7	TGCGCCAGCAGCGAATCCGGACTAGCGCGCTCCTACGAGCAGTACTTC	CASSESGLARSYEQYF
.	TRBV24-1	.	TRBJ2-3	TGTGCCACCAGTGATAGTAACACAGATACGCAGTATTTT	CATSDSNTDTQYF
.	TRBV11-2	.	TRBJ2-1	TGTGCCAGCAGCTCCATAGCGTTGAATGAGCAGTTCTTC	CASSSIALNEQFF
TRBD2	TRBV6-6	.	TRBJ2-1	TGTGCCAGCAGCTCTAGGCGGGGGGGGGAATTCACCAATGAGCAGTTCTTC	CASSSRRGGEFTNEQFF
.	TRBV6-5	.	TRBJ2-7	TGTGCCAGCAGTTACGTCTTGGACAGTTACGAGCAGTACTTC	CASSYVLDSYEQYF
.	TRBV2	once	TRBJ2-3	TGTGTCAGCAGTGATCCAGATACGCAGTATTTT	CVSSDPDTQYF
.	TRBV25-1	.	TRBJ2-6	TGTGCCGGCGCCCCCGGGACTGCGGCCTCTGGGGCCAACGTCCTGACTTTC	CAGAPGTAASGANVLTF
TRBD2	TRBV12-3/TRBV12-4	.	TRBJ2-7	TGTGCCAGCAGCCCGACCGGGAGCGGGGTCTACGAGCAGTACTTC	CASSPTGSGVYEQYF
.	TRBV7-7	.	TRBJ2-7	TGTGCTAGCAGCAGGCGACACTACGAGCAGTACTTC	CASSRRHYEQYF
.	TRBV25-1	.	TRBJ2-3	TGTGCCAGCAACCCACCCCTTTCAGATACGCAGTATTTT	CASNPPLSDTQYF
TRBD2	TRBV7-2	few	TRBJ2-1	TGTGCCAGCGCACTAGCGGGACGTTTTGTCTACAATGAGCAGTTCTTC	CASALAGRFVYNEQFF
TRBD1	TRBV18	.	TRBJ1-3	TGTGCCAGCTCACCGACAACCACAGGGGGGATCTCTGGAAACACCATATATTTT	CASSPTTTGGISGNTIYF
.	TRBV7-2	.	TRBJ2-3	TGTGCCAGCAGCTTAGCAGGAGTGGCGGGAGATACGCAGTATTTT	CASSLAGVAGDTQYF
.	TRBV10-1	few	TRBJ2-3	TGCGCCACCGCCCCAGGGACCGCAGATACGCAGTATTTT	CATAPGTADTQYF
.	TRBV21-1	few	TRBJ1-2	TGTGCCAGCAGCAAAGTCGCAGGGGACTATGGCTACACCTTC	CASSKVAGDYGYTF
TRBD2	TRBV20-1	.	TRBJ2-1	TGCAGTGCTAGACGTAGCGGGGCGGAAAATGAGCAGTTCTTC	CSARRSGAENEQFF
.	TRBV20-1	few	TRBJ2-3	TGCAGTGCTAGTATAAGGGACTCACAGGACGTAGATACGCAGTATTTT	CSASIRDSQDVDTQYF
.	TRBV6-1	few	TRBJ1-1	TGTGCCAGCAGTGACGCGAGGAACACTGAAGCTTTCTTT	CASSDARNTEAFF
.	TRBV30	once	TRBJ1-5	TGTGCCTGGAGTTCTAGCAATCAGCCCCAGCATTTT	CAWSSSNQPQHF
.	TRBV4-1	.	TRBJ2-4	TGCGCCAGCAGCCAAGATCTAGGACAGGCCAAAAACATTCAGTACTTC	CASSQDLGQAKNIQYF
.	TRBV4-1	few	TRBJ1-5	TGCGCCAGCAGCCAAGAACCGGGGGGCGGCAATCAGCCCCAGCATTTT	CASSQEPGGGNQPQHF
.	TRBV5-1	.	TRBJ2-5	TGCGCCAGCAGCTTCCTAGCGTCAAATAGGAATGAGCAGTACTTC	CASSFLASNRNEQYF